This TCR beta chain came from a study of blood T cell repertoires in COVID-19. Authors' data handling: Estimation of nucleated cell counts was performed using reference gene primer amplification. Clones were read by immunoSEQ multiplex PCR, and TCRdb kept only the in-frame ones, dropping some. From that table come the V and J calls and clone size; the DNA was used to work out D and trimming. The data contain more than 350,000 clones, 70% to 90% of them singletons. The germline CDR1 and CDR2 sequences are LGHDT and YNNKEL (reference sequence). The CDR3 length is 13 residues. The ends were cut back, 4 bases at V and 3 bases at J, with 7 bases in the middle. Clinical history reported by participants formed the basis on which cohorts were assigned. The study recruited exposed participants who had met a COVID-19 case within 2 weeks before entry.

The rearrangement uses TRBV3-1 (or the pseudogene TRBV3-2) and TRBJ1-5; D is possibly TRBD1 (6 bases). The receptor was isolated from a woman younger than 30 who had been exposed to COVID-19. Input material: PBMCs or T cells enriched from blood (not recorded which). The CDR3 nucleotides read TGTGCCAGCAGCCGGGGGCCCAATCAGCCCCAGCATTTT. This sequence encodes CASSRGPNQPQHF.